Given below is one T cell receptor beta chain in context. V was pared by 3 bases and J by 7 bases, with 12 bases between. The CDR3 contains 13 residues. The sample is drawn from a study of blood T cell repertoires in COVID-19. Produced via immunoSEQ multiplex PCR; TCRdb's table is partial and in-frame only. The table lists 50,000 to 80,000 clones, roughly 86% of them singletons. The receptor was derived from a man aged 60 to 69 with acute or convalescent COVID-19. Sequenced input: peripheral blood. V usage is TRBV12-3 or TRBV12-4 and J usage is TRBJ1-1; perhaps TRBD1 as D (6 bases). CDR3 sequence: CASSFIQGGEAFF. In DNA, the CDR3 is TGTGCCAGCAGTTTTATACAGGGTGGTGAAGCTTTCTTT.